The present T cell receptor beta chain was sequenced within a study of T cells in Graves' hyperthyroidism and ophthalmopathy. TCR beta CDR3 regions were amplified from RNA. First-round RT-PCR of the TCR CDR3 relied on the HTBI primer set. TCRdb used MiXCR to reprocess the multiplex PCR reads, holding one entry per CDR3 protein. The sample holds some 550,000 distinct CDR3 sequences, under 25% seen once. The CDR3 totals 14 residues. V shed 3 bases and J shed 7 bases, with 15 bases lying between them. This TCR came from a young man with Graves' hyperthyroidism. This chain joins TRBV12-3 or TRBV12-4 and TRBJ1-1; D is possibly TRBD1 (6 bases). The sequencing sample was made of blood. The CDR3 spells CASSFGGAQGEAFF. The CDR3 DNA is TGTGCCAGCAGTTTTGGGGGGGCGCAGGGTGAAGCTTTCTTT.